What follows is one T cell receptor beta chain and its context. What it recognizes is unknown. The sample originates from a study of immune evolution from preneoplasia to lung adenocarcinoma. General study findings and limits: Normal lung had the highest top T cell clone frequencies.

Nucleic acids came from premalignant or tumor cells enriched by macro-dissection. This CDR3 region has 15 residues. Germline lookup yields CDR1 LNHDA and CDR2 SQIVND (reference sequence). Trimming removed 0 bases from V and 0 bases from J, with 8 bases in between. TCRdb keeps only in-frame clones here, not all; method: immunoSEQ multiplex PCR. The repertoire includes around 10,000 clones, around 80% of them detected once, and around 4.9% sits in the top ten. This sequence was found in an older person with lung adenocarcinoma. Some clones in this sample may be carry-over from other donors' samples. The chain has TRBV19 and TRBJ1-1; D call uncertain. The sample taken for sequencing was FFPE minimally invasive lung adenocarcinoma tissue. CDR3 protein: CASSIEGQMNTEAFF. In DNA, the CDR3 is TGTGCCAGTAGTATAGAAGGGCAGATGAACACTGAAGCTTTCTTT.